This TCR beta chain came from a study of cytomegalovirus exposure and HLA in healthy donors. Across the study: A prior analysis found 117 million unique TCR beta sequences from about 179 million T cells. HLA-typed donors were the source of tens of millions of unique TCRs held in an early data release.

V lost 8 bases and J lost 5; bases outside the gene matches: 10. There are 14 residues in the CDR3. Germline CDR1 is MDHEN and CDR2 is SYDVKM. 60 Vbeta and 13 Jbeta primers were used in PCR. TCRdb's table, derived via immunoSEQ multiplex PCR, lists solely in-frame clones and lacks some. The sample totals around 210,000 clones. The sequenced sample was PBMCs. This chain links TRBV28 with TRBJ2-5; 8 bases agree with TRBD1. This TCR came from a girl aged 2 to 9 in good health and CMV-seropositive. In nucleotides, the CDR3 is TGTGCCAGCGGCTCGGGACAGGAATTGGAGACCCAGTACTTC. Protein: CASGSGQELETQYF.